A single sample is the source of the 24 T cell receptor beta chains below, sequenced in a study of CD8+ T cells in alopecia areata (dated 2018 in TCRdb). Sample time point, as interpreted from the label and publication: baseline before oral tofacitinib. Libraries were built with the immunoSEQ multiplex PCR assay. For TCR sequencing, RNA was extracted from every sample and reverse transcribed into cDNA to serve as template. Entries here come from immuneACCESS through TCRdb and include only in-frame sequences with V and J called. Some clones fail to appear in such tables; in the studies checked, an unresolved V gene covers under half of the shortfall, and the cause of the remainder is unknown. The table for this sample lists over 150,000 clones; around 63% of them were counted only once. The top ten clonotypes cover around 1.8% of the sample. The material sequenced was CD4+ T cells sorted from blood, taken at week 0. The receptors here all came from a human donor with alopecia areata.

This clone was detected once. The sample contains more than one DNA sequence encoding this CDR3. DNA for the CDR3: TGCAGCGTTGGAAACACCGGGGAGCTGTTTTTT. Amino acids: CSVGNTGELFF. The chain uses TRBV29-1 and TRBJ2-2; D is unresolved. Deletions cut 4 bases from V and 2 bases from J, with 2 bases between. Per germline, CDR1 SQVTM and CDR2 ANQGSEA. The CDR3 is made up of 11 amino acids.

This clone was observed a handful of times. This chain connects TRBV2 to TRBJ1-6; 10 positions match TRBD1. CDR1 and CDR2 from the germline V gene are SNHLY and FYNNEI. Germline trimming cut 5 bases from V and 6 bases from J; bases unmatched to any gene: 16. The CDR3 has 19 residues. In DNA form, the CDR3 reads TGTGCCAGCAGTCCGGGACAGGGGCCCAACGGTAGAGTTAATTCACCCCTCCACTTT. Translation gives CASSPGQGPNGRVNSPLHF. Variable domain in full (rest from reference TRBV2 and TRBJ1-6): EPEVTQTPSHQVTQMGQEVILRCVPISNHLYFYWYRQILGQKVEFLVSFYNNEISEKSEIFDDQFSVERPDGSNFTLKIRSTKLEDSAMYFCASSPGQGPNGRVNSPLHFGNGTRLTVT.

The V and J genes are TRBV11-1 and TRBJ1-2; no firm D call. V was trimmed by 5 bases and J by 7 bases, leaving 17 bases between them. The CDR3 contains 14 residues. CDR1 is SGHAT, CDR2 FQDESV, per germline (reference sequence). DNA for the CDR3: TGTGCCAGCAGCCCGTGGGCCGAAACGGGTGGCTACACCTTC. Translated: CASSPWAETGGYTF.

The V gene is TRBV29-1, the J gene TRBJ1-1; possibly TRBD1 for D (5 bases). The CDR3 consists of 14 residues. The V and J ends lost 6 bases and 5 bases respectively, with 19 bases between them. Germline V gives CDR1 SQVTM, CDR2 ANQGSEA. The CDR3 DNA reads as TGCAGCGTCCCCGGGGCGGGGTCGTTTACTGAAGCTTTCTTT. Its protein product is CSVPGAGSFTEAFF.

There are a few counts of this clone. The CDR3 reads CSVETQGGKEQYF. CDR3 sequence (DNA): TGCAGCGTTGAAACTCAGGGGGGAAAAGAGCAGTACTTC. The V gene is TRBV29-1, the J gene TRBJ2-7; D possibly corresponds to TRBD1 (7 bases). In germline, CDR1 is SQVTM, CDR2 ANQGSEA. The V end was cut by 2 bases, the J end by 7 bases, with 15 bases between. This CDR3 comprises 13 residues.

The chain's CDR3 is CASSAGQGGNQPQHF. The DNA for the CDR3 is TGTGCCAGCAGTGCGGGACAGGGAGGCAATCAGCCCCAGCATTTT. The chain couples TRBV27 to TRBJ1-5, with 9 bases identical to TRBD1. Germline CDR1 reads MNHEY; CDR2 reads SMNVEV (reference sequence). The CDR3 extends over 15 amino acids. The junction had 4 bases not matched to a gene; V was cut back by 5 bases and J by 2 bases.

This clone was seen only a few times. The CDR3 DNA is TGTGCCAGCAGCTTAGGGATTAAGGAGACCCAGTACTTC. This codes for CASSLGIKETQYF. The rearrangement uses TRBV11-2 and TRBJ2-5; no clear D gene. V dropped 1 base and J dropped 5 bases, with 8 bases sitting between them. CDR3 length equals 13 residues. CDR1 is SGHAT, CDR2 FQNNGV, per germline.

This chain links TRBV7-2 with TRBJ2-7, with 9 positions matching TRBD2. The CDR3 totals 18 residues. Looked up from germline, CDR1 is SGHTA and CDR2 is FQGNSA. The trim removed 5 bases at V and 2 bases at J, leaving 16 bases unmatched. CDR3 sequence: CASSPRGSGAGGTYEQYF. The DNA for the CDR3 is TGTGCCAGCAGCCCCCGAGGGAGTGGTGCGGGGGGGACCTACGAGCAGTACTTC.

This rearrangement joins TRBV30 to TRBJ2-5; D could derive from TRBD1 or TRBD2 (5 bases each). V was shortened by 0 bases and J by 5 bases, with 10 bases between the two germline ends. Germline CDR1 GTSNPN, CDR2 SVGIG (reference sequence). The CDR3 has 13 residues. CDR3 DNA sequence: TGTGCCTGGAGTGTTGGGGGTTCGGAGACCCAGTACTTC. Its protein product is CAWSVGGSETQYF. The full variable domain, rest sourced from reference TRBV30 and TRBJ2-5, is SQTIHQWPATLVQPVGSPLSLECTVEGTSNPNLYWYRQAAGRGLQLLFYSVGIGQISSEVPQNLSASRPQDRQFILSSKKLLLSDSGFYLCAWSVGGSETQYFGPGTRLLVL.

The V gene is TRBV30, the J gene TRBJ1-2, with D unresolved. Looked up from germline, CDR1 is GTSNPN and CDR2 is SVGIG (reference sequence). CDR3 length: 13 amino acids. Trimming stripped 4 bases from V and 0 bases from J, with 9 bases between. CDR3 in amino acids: CAWTLNPNYGYTF. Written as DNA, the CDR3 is TGTGCCTGGACCCTAAATCCTAACTATGGCTACACCTTC. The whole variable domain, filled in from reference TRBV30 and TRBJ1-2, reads SQTIHQWPATLVQPVGSPLSLECTVEGTSNPNLYWYRQAAGRGLQLLFYSVGIGQISSEVPQNLSASRPQDRQFILSSKKLLLSDSGFYLCAWTLNPNYGYTFGSGTRLTVV.

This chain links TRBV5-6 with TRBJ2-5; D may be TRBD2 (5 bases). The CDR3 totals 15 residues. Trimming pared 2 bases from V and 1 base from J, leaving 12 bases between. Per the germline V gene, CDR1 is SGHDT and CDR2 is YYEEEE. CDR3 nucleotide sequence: TGTGCCAGCAGCTTTCGTTCGGCGGGCCAAGAGACCCAGTACTTC. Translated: CASSFRSAGQETQYF.

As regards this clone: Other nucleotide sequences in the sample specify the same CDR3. The CDR3 sequence is CSAGGANQPQHF. CDR3 in DNA: TGCAGCGCTGGGGGGGCAAATCAGCCCCAGCATTTT. The chain couples TRBV29-1 to TRBJ1-5; weak D call: TRBD1 (6 bases). The length of the CDR3 is 12 residues. Between the trimmed V and J ends, which lost 7 bases and 4 bases, there was a span of 11 bases. Per germline, CDR1 SQVTM and CDR2 ANQGSEA.

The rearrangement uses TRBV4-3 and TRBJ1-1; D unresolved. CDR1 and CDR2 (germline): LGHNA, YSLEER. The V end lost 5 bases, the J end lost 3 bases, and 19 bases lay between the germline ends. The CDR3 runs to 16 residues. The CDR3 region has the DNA TGCGCCAGCAGCTCCTCCAACGGGGTGGTGGACACTGAAGCTTTCTTT. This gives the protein CASSSSNGVVDTEAFF.

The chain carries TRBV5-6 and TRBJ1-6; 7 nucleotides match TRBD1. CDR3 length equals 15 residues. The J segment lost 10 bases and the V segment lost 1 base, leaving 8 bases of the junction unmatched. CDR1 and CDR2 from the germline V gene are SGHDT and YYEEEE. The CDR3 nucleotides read TGTGCCAGCAGCTTGCGCCCTACAGGGGACTCACCCCTCCACTTT. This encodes CASSLRPTGDSPLHF.

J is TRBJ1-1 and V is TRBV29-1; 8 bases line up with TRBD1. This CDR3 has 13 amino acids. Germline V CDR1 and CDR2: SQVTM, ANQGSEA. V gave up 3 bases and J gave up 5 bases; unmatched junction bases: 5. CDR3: CSVDTGGWTEAFF. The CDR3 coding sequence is TGCAGCGTTGACACAGGGGGATGGACTGAAGCTTTCTTT.

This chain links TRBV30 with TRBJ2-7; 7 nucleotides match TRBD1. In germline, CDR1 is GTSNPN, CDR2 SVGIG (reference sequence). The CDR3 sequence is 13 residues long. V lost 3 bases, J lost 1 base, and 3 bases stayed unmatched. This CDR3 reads CAWRAGGSYEQYF. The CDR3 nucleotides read TGTGCCTGGAGGGCAGGGGGTTCCTACGAGCAGTACTTC.

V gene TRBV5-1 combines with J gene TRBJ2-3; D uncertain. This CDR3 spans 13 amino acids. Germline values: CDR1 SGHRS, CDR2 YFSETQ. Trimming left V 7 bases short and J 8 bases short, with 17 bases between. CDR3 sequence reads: CASATDVMGTQYF. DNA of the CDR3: TGCGCCAGCGCTACAGATGTGATGGGTACGCAGTATTTT.

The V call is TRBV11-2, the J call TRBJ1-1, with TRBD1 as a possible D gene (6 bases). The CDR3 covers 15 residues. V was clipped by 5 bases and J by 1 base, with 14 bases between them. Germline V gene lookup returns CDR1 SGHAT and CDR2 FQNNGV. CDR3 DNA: TGTGCCAGCAGCCCCCGACAGGCGAGGAACACTGAAGCTTTCTTT. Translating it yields CASSPRQARNTEAFF.

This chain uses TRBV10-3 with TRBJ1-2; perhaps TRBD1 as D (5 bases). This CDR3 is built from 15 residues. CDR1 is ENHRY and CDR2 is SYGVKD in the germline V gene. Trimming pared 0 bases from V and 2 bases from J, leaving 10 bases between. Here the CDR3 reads CAISESQGTNYGYTF. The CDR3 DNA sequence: TGTGCCATCAGTGAGTCCCAGGGAACGAACTATGGCTACACCTTC.

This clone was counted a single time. CDR3 DNA sequence: TGTGCCAGCAGTGATCTCCTGACAGGGGCTAACTACAATGAGCAGTTCTTC. It specifies CASSDLLTGANYNEQFF. The rearrangement joins TRBV2 to TRBJ2-1; TRBD1 agrees at 8 bases. The V gene end was trimmed by 3 bases and the J gene end by 3 bases; junction bases not matched to a gene: 10. Per germline, CDR1 SNHLY and CDR2 FYNNEI. CDR3 size: 17 residues. The variable domain in full, with the rest retrieved from reference TRBV2 and TRBJ2-1, is EPEVTQTPSHQVTQMGQEVILRCVPISNHLYFYWYRQILGQKVEFLVSFYNNEISEKSEIFDDQFSVERPDGSNFTLKIRSTKLEDSAMYFCASSDLLTGANYNEQFFGPGTRLTVL.

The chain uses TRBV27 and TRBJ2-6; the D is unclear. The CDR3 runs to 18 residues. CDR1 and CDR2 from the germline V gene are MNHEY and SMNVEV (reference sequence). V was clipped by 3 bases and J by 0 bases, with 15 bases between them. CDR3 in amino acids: CASSFKTAATSGANVLTF. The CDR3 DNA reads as TGTGCCAGCAGTTTTAAAACCGCCGCAACCTCTGGGGCCAACGTCCTGACTTTC.

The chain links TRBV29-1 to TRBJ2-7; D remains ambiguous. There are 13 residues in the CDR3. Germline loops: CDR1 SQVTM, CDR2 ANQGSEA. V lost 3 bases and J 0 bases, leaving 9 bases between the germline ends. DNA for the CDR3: TGCAGCGTTGAGACCCCCCTCTCCTACGAGCAGTACTTC. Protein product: CSVETPLSYEQYF.

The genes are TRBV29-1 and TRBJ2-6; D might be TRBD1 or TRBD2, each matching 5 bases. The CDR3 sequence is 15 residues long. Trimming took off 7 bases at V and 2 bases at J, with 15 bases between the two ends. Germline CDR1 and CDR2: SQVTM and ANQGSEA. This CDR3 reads CSAGEGTAGANVLTF. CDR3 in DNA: TGCAGCGCTGGAGAGGGGACCGCTGGGGCCAACGTCCTGACTTTC.

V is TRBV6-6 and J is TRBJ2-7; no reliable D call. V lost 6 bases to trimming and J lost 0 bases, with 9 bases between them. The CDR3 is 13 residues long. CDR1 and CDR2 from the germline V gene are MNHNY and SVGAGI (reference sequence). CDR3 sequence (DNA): TGTGCCAGCAGGGACGGCTTCTCCTACGAGCAGTACTTC. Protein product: CASRDGFSYEQYF.